The T cell receptor beta chain under discussion was sequenced for a study of cytomegalovirus exposure and HLA in healthy donors. Study results and limitations: By a later analysis, the bulk of CMV-associated TCR beta chains appeared HLA-restricted. The majority of TCR sequences were rare, yet some public TCRs appeared in many donors. In an earlier analysis, about 87% or about 30%: the productive usage of most TCR beta V segments. Reports credit the classifier with highly specific, highly sensitive diagnosis of cytomegalovirus status.

With regard to this clone: What it recognizes is unknown.

A multiplex PCR was run with 60 Vbeta primers and 13 Jbeta primers. Assay used: immunoSEQ multiplex PCR; TCRdb lists only in-frame clones, some missing. Among about 100,000 clones listed, 81% were seen once. Germline CDR1 is MNHEY and CDR2 is SVGAGI. There are 11 residues in the CDR3. Trimming left V 10 bases short and J 4 bases short, with 11 bases between. This sequence was found in a woman in her seventies in good health and CMV-seropositive. Sequenced sample: PBMCs. The chain combines TRBV6-5 with TRBJ2-7; D perhaps matches TRBD2 (6 bases). The CDR3 DNA is TGTGCCACCGGGACTGAGTACGAGCAGTACTTC. It encodes CATGTEYEQYF.